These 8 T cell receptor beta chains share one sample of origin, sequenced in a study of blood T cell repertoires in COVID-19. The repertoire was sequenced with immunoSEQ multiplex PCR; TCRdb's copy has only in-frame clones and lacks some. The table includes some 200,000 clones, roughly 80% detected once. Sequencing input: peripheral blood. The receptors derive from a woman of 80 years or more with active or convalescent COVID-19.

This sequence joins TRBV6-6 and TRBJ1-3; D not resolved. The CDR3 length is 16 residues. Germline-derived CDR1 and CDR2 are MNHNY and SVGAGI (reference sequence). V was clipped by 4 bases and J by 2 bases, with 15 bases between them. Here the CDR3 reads CASSSIELLAGNTIYF. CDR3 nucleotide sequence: TGTGCCAGCAGTTCCATAGAATTACTTGCTGGAAACACCATATATTTT.

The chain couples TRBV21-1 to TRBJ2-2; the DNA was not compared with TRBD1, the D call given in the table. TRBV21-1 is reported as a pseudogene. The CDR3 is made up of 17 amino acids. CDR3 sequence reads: CASSKRRDRANTGELFF. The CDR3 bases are TGTGCCAGCAGCAAAAGGCGGGACAGGGCGAACACCGGGGAGCTGTTTTTT.

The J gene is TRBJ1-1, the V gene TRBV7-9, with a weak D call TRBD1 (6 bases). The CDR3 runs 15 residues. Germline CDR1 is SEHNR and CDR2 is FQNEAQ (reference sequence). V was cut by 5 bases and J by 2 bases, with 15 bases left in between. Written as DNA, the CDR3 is TGTGCCAGCAGCGGGCGACAGGCGACAAACACTGAAGCTTTCTTT. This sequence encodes CASSGRQATNTEAFF. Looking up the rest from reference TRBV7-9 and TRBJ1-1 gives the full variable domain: DTGVSQNPRHKITKRGQNVTFRCDPISEHNRLYWYRQTLGQGPEFLTYFQNEAQLEKSRLLSDRFSAERPKGSFSTLEIQRTEQGDSAMYLCASSGRQATNTEAFFGQGTRLTVV.

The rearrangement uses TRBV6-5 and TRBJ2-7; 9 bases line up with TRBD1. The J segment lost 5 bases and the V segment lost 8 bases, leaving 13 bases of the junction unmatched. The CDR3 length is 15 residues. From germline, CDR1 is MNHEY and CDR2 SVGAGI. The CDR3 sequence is CASLRTGTGKDEQYF. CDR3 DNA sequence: TGTGCCAGCCTAAGGACCGGGACAGGGAAGGACGAGCAGTACTTC.

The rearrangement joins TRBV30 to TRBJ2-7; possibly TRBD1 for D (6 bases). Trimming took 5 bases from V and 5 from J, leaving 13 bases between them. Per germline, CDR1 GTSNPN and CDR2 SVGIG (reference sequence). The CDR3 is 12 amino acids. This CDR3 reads CAWGQQGNEQYF. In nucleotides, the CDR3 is TGTGCCTGGGGCCAACAGGGAAACGAGCAGTACTTC.

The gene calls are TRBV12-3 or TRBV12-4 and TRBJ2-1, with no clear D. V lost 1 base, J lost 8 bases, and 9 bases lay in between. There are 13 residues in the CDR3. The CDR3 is CASSLGLWDEQFF. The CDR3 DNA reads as TGTGCCAGCAGTTTAGGACTCTGGGATGAGCAGTTCTTC.

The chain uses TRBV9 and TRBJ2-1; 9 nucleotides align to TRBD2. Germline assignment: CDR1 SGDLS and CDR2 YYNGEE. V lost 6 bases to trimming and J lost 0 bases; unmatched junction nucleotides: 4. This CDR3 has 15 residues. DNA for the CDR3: TGTGCCAGCACCAGCGGGGGGAGCTCCTACAATGAGCAGTTCTTC. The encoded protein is CASTSGGSSYNEQFF. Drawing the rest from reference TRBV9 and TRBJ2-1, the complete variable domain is DSGVTQTPKHLITATGQRVTLRCSPRSGDLSVYWYQQSLDQGLQFLIQYYNGEERAKGNILERFSAQQFPDLHSELNLSSLELGDSALYFCASTSGGSSYNEQFFGPGTRLTVL.

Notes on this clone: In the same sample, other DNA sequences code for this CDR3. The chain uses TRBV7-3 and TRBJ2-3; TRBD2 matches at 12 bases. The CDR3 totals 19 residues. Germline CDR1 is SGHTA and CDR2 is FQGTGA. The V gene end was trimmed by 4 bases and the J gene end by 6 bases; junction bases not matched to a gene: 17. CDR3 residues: CASSYKGVLAGGPLDTQYF. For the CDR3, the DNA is TGTGCCAGCAGCTACAAGGGCGTACTAGCGGGGGGCCCCCTCGATACGCAGTATTTT.